This T cell receptor (beta chain) was obtained from a study of T cell clones after liver transplantation. Study details: Immunosuppression withdrawal was tried within 2 years after liver transplantation in this trial. Draws occurred before transplant, before withdrawal, and after complete or failed withdrawal.

Germline CDR1 and CDR2: SEHNR and FQNEAQ (reference sequence). V lost 1 base to trimming and J lost 5 bases, with 8 bases between them. The CDR3 consists of 14 residues. The study, taken as a whole, reports: Graft donor-reactive T cells possibly entered the graft instead of undergoing deletion.

This clone was found a few times. Antigen unknown. The same CDR3 also results from other DNA sequences found in this sample. TCRdb's copy holds only in-frame clones and misses some; the assay was immunoSEQ multiplex PCR. The repertoire holds roughly 51,000 clones, with 65% to 80% as singletons. Unstimulated PBMCs were sorted into CD3+CD4+ and CD3+CD8+ populations. The chain carries TRBV7-9 and TRBJ1-4; no firm D call. Sequenced here: CD4+ T cells from blood, sampled 54 months after liver transplant. This sequence was found in a human patient who received a liver transplant. Some T cells could come from the graft donor. In DNA form, the CDR3 reads TGTGCCAGCAGCTTAGGGCACGTGAATGAAAAACTGTTTTTT. This gives the protein CASSLGHVNEKLFF.